These T cell receptor beta chains were read from a single sample in a study of OX40 agonist ivuxolimab in advanced cancers. Produced via immunoSEQ multiplex PCR; TCRdb's table is partial and in-frame only. The sample has 90,000 to 100,000 clones; about 86% are singletons. Source: CD4+ or CD8+ T cells sorted from blood, taken in a trial of the OX40 agonist ivuxolimab. These receptors were obtained from an adult with an advanced solid tumor such as melanoma, head and neck, liver or kidney cancer. The CDR3 runs from the conserved cysteine through the conserved F or W.

J gene: TRBJ1-3; V gene: TRBV5-1; CDR3 protein: CASSSGTPENTIYF
J gene: TRBJ1-1; V gene: TRBV4-1; CDR3 protein: CASSQGVLQRKMNTEAFF
J gene: TRBJ2-4; V gene: TRBV23-1; CDR3 protein: CASSQWGQGKNIQYF
J gene: TRBJ2-5; V gene: TRBV6-5; CDR3 protein: CANSSPRGGTETQYF
J gene: TRBJ2-3; V gene: TRBV28; CDR3 protein: CASRRTGTERGTQYF
J gene: TRBJ2-7; V gene: TRBV6-1; CDR3 protein: CASSEGRTGKYF
J gene: TRBJ2-6; V gene: TRBV4-3; CDR3 protein: CASSQEGFGANVLTF
J gene: TRBJ2-7; V gene: TRBV11-2; CDR3 protein: CASSHDSFYEQYF
J gene: TRBJ2-3; V gene: TRBV18; CDR3 protein: CASSHQGGGDSTDTQYF
J gene: TRBJ2-2; V gene: TRBV7-9; CDR3 protein: CASSAAAAGELFF
J gene: TRBJ1-3; V gene: TRBV4-2; CDR3 protein: CASSLDGNSGNTIYF
J gene: TRBJ1-2; V gene: TRBV28; CDR3 protein: CASSLIGMDRAYGYTF
J gene: TRBJ2-1; V gene: TRBV10-3; CDR3 protein: CAIRGAGGDSYNEQFF
J gene: TRBJ1-2; V gene: TRBV6-1; CDR3 protein: CASSELPWGYTF
J gene: TRBJ2-5; V gene: TRBV6-6; CDR3 protein: CASRRETQYF
J gene: TRBJ2-7; V gene: TRBV28; CDR3 protein: CASSSGALIPYEQYF
J gene: TRBJ2-7; V gene: TRBV7-9; CDR3 protein: CASSLGGAWASYEQYF
J gene: TRBJ1-5; V gene: TRBV30; CDR3 protein: CAWSSIGDSNQPQHF
J gene: TRBJ2-5; V gene: TRBV10-2; CDR3 protein: CASDMSGGAETQYF
J gene: TRBJ2-7; V gene: TRBV28; CDR3 protein: CASSFLGTRPTYEQYF
J gene: TRBJ2-3; V gene: TRBV10-3; CDR3 protein: CAISERGSGGSLDTQYF
J gene: TRBJ1-2; V gene: TRBV9; CDR3 protein: CASSPRTGVLNYGYTF
J gene: TRBJ1-2; V gene: TRBV30; CDR3 protein: CAWTVQGLGYTF
J gene: TRBJ2-2; V gene: TRBV11-2; CDR3 protein: CASSFSNTGELFF
J gene: TRBJ2-1; V gene: TRBV25-1; CDR3 protein: CASSELGGVSHIQQFF
J gene: TRBJ2-7; V gene: TRBV30; CDR3 protein: CASTSGSNYEQYF
J gene: TRBJ1-2; V gene: TRBV11-3; CDR3 protein: CASSLGQGTHGYTF
J gene: TRBJ2-2; V gene: TRBV10-2; CDR3 protein: CASSPLRQRNTGELFF
J gene: TRBJ2-1; V gene: TRBV19; CDR3 protein: CASRQGNEQFF
J gene: TRBJ2-1; V gene: TRBV7-2; CDR3 protein: CASSLGRLAGVNEQFF
J gene: TRBJ1-5; V gene: TRBV5-1; CDR3 protein: CASSLDSYSNQPQHF
J gene: TRBJ2-6; V gene: TRBV27; CDR3 protein: CASSLYGANVLTF
J gene: TRBJ2-1; V gene: TRBV5-1; CDR3 protein: CASSLQSVLGNEQFF
J gene: TRBJ1-1; V gene: TRBV10-3; CDR3 protein: CAISGPGVNTEAFF
J gene: TRBJ2-3; V gene: TRBV5-1; CDR3 protein: CASSLRLAGPTDTQYF
J gene: TRBJ1-6; V gene: TRBV7-2; CDR3 protein: CASSLSESPLHF
J gene: TRBJ1-1; V gene: TRBV5-6; CDR3 protein: CASSLVRGNTEAFF
J gene: TRBJ2-5; V gene: TRBV29-1; CDR3 protein: CSVEKGETQYF